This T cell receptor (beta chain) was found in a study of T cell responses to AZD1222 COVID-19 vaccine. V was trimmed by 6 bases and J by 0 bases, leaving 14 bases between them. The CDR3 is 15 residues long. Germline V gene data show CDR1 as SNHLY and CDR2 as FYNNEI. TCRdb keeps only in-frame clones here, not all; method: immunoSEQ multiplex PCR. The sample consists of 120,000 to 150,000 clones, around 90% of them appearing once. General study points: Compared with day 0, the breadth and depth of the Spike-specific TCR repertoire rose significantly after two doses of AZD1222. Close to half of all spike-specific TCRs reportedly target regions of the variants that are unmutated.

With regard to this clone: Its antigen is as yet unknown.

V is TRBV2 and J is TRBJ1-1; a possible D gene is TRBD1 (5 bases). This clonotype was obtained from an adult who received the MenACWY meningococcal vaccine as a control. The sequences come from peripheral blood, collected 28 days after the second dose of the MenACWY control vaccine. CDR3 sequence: CASSQTRVMNTEAFF. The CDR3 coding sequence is TGTGCCAGCAGCCAAACCAGGGTGATGAACACTGAAGCTTTCTTT.